This is a list of T cell receptor beta chains from one sample in a study of blood T cell repertoires in COVID-19. The repertoire was sequenced with immunoSEQ multiplex PCR; TCRdb's copy has only in-frame clones and lacks some. The sample includes approximately 300,000 clones, more than 85% of them seen just once. Source material: PBMCs or T cells enriched from blood (not recorded which). Every receptor here comes from a woman younger than 45 who had recovered from COVID-19. The CDR3 runs from the conserved cysteine through the conserved F or W. The order of the fields is D gene, clone size, V gene, J gene, CDR3 DNA, CDR3 protein. The D gene is left open where the match is weak. Expanded clones get a size class; other rows say once, few or many, or leave the size out.

>TRBD1|.|TRBV2|TRBJ1-2
TGTGCCAGCCGGGGGGACAGGGGGCGTAACTATGGCTACACCTTC
CASRGDRGRNYGYTF
>.|.|TRBV5-1|TRBJ2-6
TGCGCCAGCACGCAGGGCAGATCTGGGGCCAACGTCCTGACTTTC
CASTQGRSGANVLTF
>.|.|TRBV7-2|TRBJ2-7
TGTGCCAGCAGCCAGAATATCTACGAGCAGTACTTC
CASSQNIYEQYF
>TRBD1|.|TRBV5-4|TRBJ1-2
TGTGCCAGCAGCCGGGACAGCTATGGCTACACCTTC
CASSRDSYGYTF
>.|.|TRBV7-9|TRBJ1-4
TGTGCCAGCAGCATTGGGACAAGCTATGGGAATGAAAAACTGTTTTTT
CASSIGTSYGNEKLFF
>TRBD2|.|TRBV29-1|TRBJ2-7
TGCAGCGTTGGAAGGGGGTCTAGCGGGAGCGGCGAGCAGTACTTC
CSVGRGSSGSGEQYF
>TRBD2|.|TRBV9|TRBJ2-3
TGTGCCAGCAGCCCAAAAACTAGCGGGAGTGATACGCAGTATTTT
CASSPKTSGSDTQYF
>TRBD2|once|TRBV5-4|TRBJ2-1
TGTGCCAGCCACCCCGGGGGTAGCGGGGCCAATGAGCAGTTCTTC
CASHPGGSGANEQFF
>TRBD1|.|TRBV25-1|TRBJ2-7
TGTGCCAGCAGTTCGGCAGGGGGAACCTACGAGCAGTACTTC
CASSSAGGTYEQYF
>.|.|TRBV7-8|TRBJ1-1
TGTGCCAGCAGCTTGGGGGGGCAGAACACTGAAGCTTTCTTT
CASSLGGQNTEAFF
>.|.|TRBV9|TRBJ2-5
TGTGCCAGCAGTGCAACGGGTCGAGGGACCCAGTACTTC
CASSATGRGTQYF
>.|.|TRBV28|TRBJ1-2
TGTGCAGTCCAGGGAAACTATGGCTACACCTTC
CAVQGNYGYTF
>TRBD2|.|TRBV28|TRBJ2-1
TGTGCCAGCAGTTTACCCCGGACTAGCGGTTTCTCCAGCTCCTACAATGAGCAGTTCTTC
CASSLPRTSGFSSSYNEQFF
>TRBD1|.|TRBV10-3|TRBJ1-2
TGTGCCATCGCACCGGGACAGGGAGCCGGCTACACCTTC
CAIAPGQGAGYTF
>TRBD2|.|TRBV18|TRBJ2-1
TGTGCCAGCTCAACAGCGGGAGATTCCTACAATGAGCAGTTCTTC
CASSTAGDSYNEQFF
>.|once|TRBV10-3|TRBJ2-7
TGTGCCATCAATGGAGGGGCCGAGCAGTACTTC
CAINGGAEQYF
>.|.|TRBV2|TRBJ1-5
TGTGCCAGCAGTGAATCGGGGGGGTTAAGTATTAGCAATCAGCCCCAGCATTTT
CASSESGGLSISNQPQHF
>.|.|TRBV9|TRBJ2-7
TGTGCCAGCAGCGTTACAGGAAAACCCACCTACGAGCAGTACTTC
CASSVTGKPTYEQYF
>TRBD1|.|TRBV2|TRBJ1-5
TGTGCCAGCAGTGTACAGGGGACTAATCAGCCCCAGCATTTT
CASSVQGTNQPQHF
>.|.|TRBV2|TRBJ1-1
TGTGCCAGCAGTGCCATGAACACTGAAGCTTTCTTT
CASSAMNTEAFF
>TRBD1|few|TRBV6-5|TRBJ2-7
TGTGCCAGCAGAACCGGGACAGGGATTTCCTACGAGCAGTACTTC
CASRTGTGISYEQYF
>TRBD1|.|TRBV5-1|TRBJ2-1
TGCGCCAGCAGCTTGCTCGGGACAGACTACAATGAGCAGTTCTTC
CASSLLGTDYNEQFF
>.|.|TRBV7-2|TRBJ1-2
TGTGCCAGCAGCCTCAGTGGGGGGATTGGCTACACCTTC
CASSLSGGIGYTF